These 2 T cell receptor beta chains share one sample of origin, sequenced in a study of shared clonotypes between healthy human individuals. Libraries were prepared by immunoSEQ multiplex PCR; TCRdb keeps only in-frame clonotypes and omits some of them. The sample has about 1.5 million clones, around 95% seen once; the top ten hold roughly 1.1%. Sequenced material: naive CD4+ T cells sorted from blood. Subset defined: CD45RA+ positively selected. The receptors stem from a man aged 30 to 39 in good health.

The V gene is TRBV28, the J gene TRBJ1-1, with D possibly TRBD1 on 5 matching bases. CDR3 length equals 17 residues. V was pared by 1 base and J by 3 bases, with 18 bases between. Germline V gene lookup returns CDR1 MDHEN and CDR2 SYDVKM. The chain's CDR3 is CASSLLKLRDPDTEAFF. The CDR3 DNA reads as TGTGCCAGCAGTTTATTAAAACTGAGGGACCCTGACACTGAAGCTTTCTTT.

The V and J genes are TRBV2 and TRBJ1-5; unclear D gene. V lost 5 bases, J lost 3 bases, and 14 bases lay in between. Germline V gene data show CDR1 as SNHLY and CDR2 as FYNNEI. This CDR3 region has 15 residues. CDR3 DNA: TGTGCCAGCAGTCTTCGGGGTAAGAACAATCAGCCCCAGCATTTT. It yields the protein CASSLRGKNNQPQHF.